The count of the clone carrying this T cell receptor beta chain is one. Per the germline V gene, CDR1 is SNHLY and CDR2 is FYNNEI. This CDR3 region has 15 residues. Deletions cut 3 bases from V and 1 base from J, with 7 bases between. These data originate in a study of blood T cell repertoires in COVID-19. Study information: T cells, B-cell-depleted T cells, or PBMCs supplied cDNA or gDNA.

TCRdb's table, derived via immunoSEQ multiplex PCR, lists solely in-frame clones and lacks some. Of a few hundred thousand clones listed, more than 70% were seen once; the top ten hold around 8%. This clonotype originated in a woman aged 45-60 years who had recovered from COVID-19. Sequencing input: peripheral blood. The V and J genes are TRBV2 and TRBJ2-6; D not resolved. The CDR3 region is CASSDRQSGANVLTF. The CDR3 DNA reads as TGTGCCAGCAGTGATCGCCAGTCTGGGGCCAACGTCCTGACTTTC.